This entry lists 32 T cell receptor beta chains sequenced from one sample in a study of regulatory T cells in long-lasting Graves disease. Regarding time point: newly diagnosed GD, antithyroid drugs for less than 3 months. From PBMCs, RNA was extracted and then used to make the TCR library. Arm-PCR with iRepertoire HTBI primers amplified the CDR3 regions for these TCR beta libraries. TCRdb re-analysed the multiplex PCR reads in MiXCR, keeping a single row per CDR3 protein. Seen here are around 400,000 distinct CDR3 sequences, around 16% observed once, and the top ten hold about 7.8%. These data are also associated with another study on T cells in Graves' hyperthyroidism and ophthalmopathy.

Sequences were derived from peripheral blood mononuclear cells (PBMCs), sampled at new diagnosis, from a patient treated with antithyroid drugs. These receptors originate from a woman in her 40s with Graves disease.

With regard to this clonotype: A clone one base away is much larger, so this may be a read error. The V call is TRBV5-6, the J call TRBJ2-2; perhaps D is TRBD1 or TRBD2 (5 bases each). The germline V gene encodes CDR1 SGHDT and CDR2 YYEEEE. The CDR3 contains 11 residues. Here the CDR3 DNA reads TGTAAAGGGGCGAGGACCGGGGAGCTGGTTTTT. Residues: CKGARTGELVF.

This clonotype was detected many times. The rearrangement links TRBV2 to TRBJ2-5; no reliable D call. CDR3 length equals 13 residues. V lost 6 bases and J lost 4, with 12 bases in between. CDR1 is SNHLY, CDR2 FYNNEI, per germline. The CDR3: CASRGPPRETQYF. CDR3 bases: TGTGCCAGCAGGGGTCCCCCGCGAGAGACCCAGTACTTC.

This clonotype has a count of ten or more. The V call is TRBV6-1, the J call TRBJ2-5, with TRBD1 matching 7 bases. The CDR3 runs to 15 residues. The germline V gene encodes CDR1 MNHNS and CDR2 SASEGT. V was pared by 5 bases and J by 5 bases, with 11 bases of the junction left unmatched. This CDR3 is CASSPRQGSRETQYF. For the CDR3, the DNA is TGTGCCAGCAGTCCGAGACAGGGTAGTCGGGAGACCCAGTACTTC.

This clonotype was recorded at least ten times. The junction departs from the called germline gene at one end, perhaps through a read error. As DNA, the CDR3 is TGTGCCGGCAGTTGGGGACAGGGGGCCTACGAGCAGTACTTC. Translated: CAGSWGQGAYEQYF. V gene TRBV12-3 or TRBV12-4 combines with J gene TRBJ2-7; TRBD1 matches at 11 bases. CDR3 length: 14 amino acids.

The sample holds many counts of this clonotype. The chain recombines TRBV28 with TRBJ2-1; the match to TRBD2 covers 11 bases. CDR3 size: 20 residues. The V and J ends lost 5 bases and 0 bases, in that order; junction bases with no gene match: 15. Germline V lookup: CDR1 MDHEN, CDR2 SYDVKM. Here the CDR3 DNA reads TGTGCCAGCAGTGAGAGAACTAGCGGGAGCCCGTTTAGCTCCTACAATGAGCAGTTCTTC. Translation gives CASSERTSGSPFSSYNEQFF.

This clonotype was counted many times. The chain is built from TRBV28 and TRBJ1-2, with D perhaps TRBD1 (6 bases). CDR1 is MDHEN, CDR2 SYDVKM, per germline. Trimming stripped 7 bases from V and 5 bases from J, with 11 bases between. CDR3 length: 12 amino acids. CDR3 DNA sequence: TGTGCCAGCACCGAACAGGGTTATGGCTACACCTTC. It yields the protein CASTEQGYGYTF.

Many counts were recorded for this clonotype. The rearrangement joins TRBV10-3 to TRBJ2-1, with 8 bases that match TRBD2. The CDR3 loop spans 17 amino acids. Losses at the gene ends were 5 bases for V and 0 bases for J; bases not matched to a gene: 9. CDR1 ENHRY and CDR2 SYGVKD come from the germline V gene. CDR3 in DNA: TGTGCCATCAGTACAACTAGCGGTCCGAGCTCCTACAATGAGCAGTTCTTC. Protein sequence: CAISTTSGPSSYNEQFF.

CDR3 bases: TGTGCCAGCAGCACAGGATTCAATGAGCAGTTCTTC. It codes for CASSTGFNEQFF. The chain joins TRBV7-9 to TRBJ2-1; weak D call: TRBD1 (5 bases). Germline CDR1 reads SEHNR; CDR2 reads FQNEAQ (reference sequence). The CDR3 has 12 residues. V dropped 5 bases and J dropped 6 bases, with 8 bases sitting between them.

This clonotype has at least ten counts. The J gene is TRBJ2-2, the V gene TRBV12-3 or TRBV12-4; the match to TRBD2 covers 12 bases. This CDR3 comprises 17 residues. V shed 5 bases, J shed 3 bases, and the junction held 7 bases outside the gene matches. In DNA, the CDR3 is TGTGCCAGCAGTGGGACTAGCGGGTATCTAGACACCGGGGAGCTGTTTTTT. This gives the protein CASSGTSGYLDTGELFF.

This clonotype has at least ten counts. The chain links TRBV7-3 to TRBJ2-7; D is unclear. V lost 5 bases and J lost 5, with 13 bases in between. The CDR3 has 13 residues. The germline gives CDR1 SGHTA, CDR2 FQGTGA. CDR3 sequence: CASSPPGGDEQYF. CDR3 bases: TGTGCCAGCAGCCCCCCTGGTGGTGACGAGCAGTACTTC.

The chain combines TRBV5-1 with TRBJ2-7; perhaps D is TRBD1 or TRBD2 (5 bases each). From germline, CDR1 is SGHRS and CDR2 YFSETQ. Deletions cut 0 bases from V and 5 bases from J, with 12 bases between. This CDR3 is 14 amino acids long. CDR3 residues: CASSLGDHGHEQYF. CDR3 bases: TGCGCCAGCAGCTTGGGGGACCATGGCCACGAGCAGTACTTC.

The chain links TRBV6-1 to TRBJ1-5; TRBD1 matches at 11 bases. The CDR3 is made up of 16 amino acids. Trimming removed 4 bases from V and 0 bases from J; junction bases left unmatched: 2. Germline V gene data show CDR1 as MNHNS and CDR2 as SASEGT. The DNA for the CDR3 is TGTGCCAGCAGTGCGGACAGGGGGCATAGCAATCAGCCCCAGCATTTT. Its translation: CASSADRGHSNQPQHF.

This clonotype was seen repeatedly, ten times or more. The rearrangement joins TRBV2 to TRBJ2-5, with unresolved D. V was trimmed by 7 bases and J by 4 bases, leaving 7 bases between them. This CDR3 comprises 11 residues. Looked up from germline, CDR1 is SNHLY and CDR2 is FYNNEI. CDR3 amino acids: CASTIRETQYF. In nucleotides, the CDR3 is TGTGCCAGCACCATACGAGAGACCCAGTACTTC.

This clonotype has ten or more counts. The chain joins TRBV20-1 to TRBJ2-1, with TRBD1 identical over 8 bases. V shed 3 bases, J shed 5 bases, and the junction held 12 bases outside the gene matches. This CDR3 region has 16 residues. Germline V lookup: CDR1 DFQATT, CDR2 SNEGSKA (reference sequence). CDR3 sequence reads: CSARSPPGQGDNEQFF. The CDR3, as DNA: TGCAGTGCTAGGAGTCCCCCCGGACAGGGTGACAATGAGCAGTTCTTC.

This clonotype was counted ten times or more. This chain joins TRBV28 and TRBJ1-2; 10 bases align to TRBD1. V was clipped by 5 bases and J by 7 bases; unmatched bases: 7. CDR1 and CDR2 from the germline V gene are MDHEN and SYDVKM. The CDR3 runs 14 residues. The chain's CDR3 is CASSTPTGGFGYTF. In DNA form, the CDR3 reads TGTGCCAGCAGTACCCCGACAGGGGGCTTTGGCTACACCTTC.

This clonotype appeared many times. The chain uses TRBV6-2 or TRBV6-3 and TRBJ2-1; 8 bases match TRBD2. The CDR3 extends over 16 amino acids. The germline V gene has CDR1 MNHEY and CDR2 SVGEGT. V trimming: 4 bases; J trimming: 6 bases; junction bases outside the gene matches: 11. CDR3 bases: TGTGCCAGCAGTTGGCAACCGGGACTAGTAGGCAATGAGCAGTTCTTC. Its translation: CASSWQPGLVGNEQFF.

The table lists this clonotype with a few counts. CDR3 in DNA: TGTGCCAGCAGCCCAAGGGCGGGACTAATTTACTCCTACGAGCAGTACTTC. Its protein is CASSPRAGLIYSYEQYF. The chain recombines TRBV14 with TRBJ2-7; 7 nucleotides line up with TRBD2. V lost 4 bases, J lost 0 bases, and 12 bases stayed unmatched. The CDR3 is 17 residues long. The V gene's germline CDR1 is SGHDN and CDR2 FVKESK.

This clonotype appeared a few times. This chain links TRBV6-1 with TRBJ1-5; possible D gene TRBD1, 6 bases. The CDR3 length is 16 residues. V was pared by 5 bases and J by 0 bases, with 14 bases between. Germline V lookup: CDR1 MNHNS, CDR2 SASEGT. The CDR3 coding sequence is TGTGCCAGCAGTCGGACAGTCGGTGATAGCAATCAGCCCCAGCATTTT. As protein: CASSRTVGDSNQPQHF.

In this sample, this clonotype turned up a few times. In DNA form, the CDR3 reads TGTGCCAGCAGCCCCAGGCTGAATAGCGGGCCTCAAGAGACCCAGTACTTC. Translation: CASSPRLNSGPQETQYF. V gene TRBV6-1 combines with J gene TRBJ2-5; 7 nucleotides match TRBD2. CDR1 is MNHNS and CDR2 is SASEGT in the germline V gene. The CDR3 has 17 residues. Trimming cost V 6 bases and J 2 bases; bases outside gene matches: 15.

This chain links TRBV4-1 with TRBJ1-3; TRBD1 matches 8 bases. CDR1 MGHRA and CDR2 YSYEKL come from the germline V gene. CDR3 length equals 15 residues. V trimming: 5 bases; J trimming: 3 bases; junction bases outside the gene matches: 6. In DNA form, the CDR3 reads TGCGCCAGCAGCGACCAGGGGGCGGGTGGAAACACCATATATTTT. Encoded protein: CASSDQGAGGNTIYF.

This clonotype showed up many times. This sequence joins TRBV27 and TRBJ2-3; D is undetermined. The CDR3 runs to 15 residues. V was trimmed by 6 bases and J by 1 base, leaving 14 bases between them. CDR1 MNHEY and CDR2 SMNVEV come from the germline V gene (reference sequence). The CDR3 spells CASSSLKTRTDTQYF. CDR3 sequence (DNA): TGTGCCAGCAGCTCCTTGAAAACCCGCACAGATACGCAGTATTTT.

This clonotype was seen at least ten times. This chain uses TRBV19 with TRBJ2-1; the match to TRBD2 covers 11 bases. The length of the CDR3 is 17 residues. In germline, CDR1 is LNHDA, CDR2 SQIVND (reference sequence). V shed 9 bases, J shed 5 bases, and the junction held 15 bases outside the gene matches. The CDR3 sequence: CASSPGRLAGPNNEQFF. The CDR3 DNA is TGTGCCAGCTCACCCGGCCGACTAGCGGGACCAAACAATGAGCAGTTCTTC. Drawing the rest from reference TRBV19 and TRBJ2-1, the complete variable domain is DGGITQSPKYLFRKEGQNVTLSCEQNLNHDAMYWYRQDPGQGLRLIYYSQIVNDFQKGDIAEGYSVSREKKESFPLTVTSAQKNPTAFYLCASSPGRLAGPNNEQFFGPGTRLTVL.

The V and J genes are TRBV19 and TRBJ1-1, with D unresolved. Germline V lookup: CDR1 LNHDA, CDR2 SQIVND (reference sequence). CDR3 length equals 11 residues. V gave up 3 bases and J gave up 4 bases, with 3 bases separating them. CDR3 nucleotides: TGTGCCAGTAGTATGGGCACTGAAGCTTTCTTT. Amino acids: CASSMGTEAFF.

This clonotype has more than one count but fewer than ten. A read error is possible here, since a much larger clone lies one base away. The chain joins TRBV27 to TRBJ2-3, with 12 bases matching TRBD2. The length of the CDR3 is 17 residues. Looked up from germline, CDR1 is MNHEY and CDR2 is SMNVEV (reference sequence). V was pared by 8 bases and J by 5 bases, with 14 bases of the junction left unmatched. This CDR3 reads CASRHGLAGHNIDTQYF. The CDR3, as DNA: TGTGCCAGCCGCCACGGACTAGCGGGACACAACATAGATACGCAGTATTTT.

Remarks on this clonotype: A much larger clone lies a single base off, so this may be a read error. The chain employs TRBV10-2 and TRBJ2-5; D assignment may be TRBD1 or TRBD2 (5 bases each). The CDR3 loop spans 13 amino acids. Germline CDR1 reads WSHSY; CDR2 reads SAAADI. The CDR3 coding sequence is TGCACCAGCAGTGAGAGGGGTAAAGAGACCCAGTACTTC. Translated, it gives CTSSERGKETQYF.

This clonotype was observed a few times. This chain uses TRBV20-1 with TRBJ1-4, with D uncertain. The V gene's germline CDR1 is DFQATT and CDR2 SNEGSKA (reference sequence). Trimming pared 1 base from V and 5 bases from J, leaving 8 bases between. This CDR3 comprises 13 residues. The CDR3 nucleotides read TGCAGTGCTAGAGGGACGGACAATGAAAAACTGTTTTTT. Encoded protein: CSARGTDNEKLFF.

This clonotype was detected a few times. The chain links TRBV3-1 to TRBJ2-3; unclear D gene. V lost 0 bases, J lost 8 bases, and 9 bases lay in between. Germline lookup yields CDR1 LGHDT and CDR2 YNNKEL (reference sequence). This CDR3 spans 13 amino acids. The CDR3 sequence: CASSQEVGLTQYF. The CDR3 bases are TGTGCCAGCAGCCAAGAGGTGGGCCTTACGCAGTATTTT.

This clonotype was recorded many times. The chain joins TRBV12-3 or TRBV12-4 to TRBJ2-4, with no clear D. The V end was cut by 3 bases, the J end by 0 bases, with 12 bases between. This CDR3 comprises 16 residues. The CDR3 DNA follows: TGTGCCAGCAGTTTTAGTCGCCCTCTAGCCAAAAACATTCAGTACTTC. It yields the protein CASSFSRPLAKNIQYF.

This sequence joins TRBV28 and TRBJ2-3, with a weak D call TRBD2 (6 bases). The CDR3 runs 15 residues. In germline, CDR1 is MDHEN, CDR2 SYDVKM. V was cut by 6 bases and J by 6 bases, with 19 bases left in between. CDR3: CASRGGEYSADTQYF. For the CDR3, the DNA is TGTGCCAGCAGAGGCGGGGAGTATTCGGCCGATACGCAGTATTTT.

In this sample, this clonotype turned up many times. The chain is built from TRBV6-5 and TRBJ1-5; D not certain. The CDR3 length is 14 residues. The germline V gene encodes CDR1 MNHEY and CDR2 SVGAGI. The germline V and J ends were trimmed by 4 bases and 0 bases, with 7 bases remaining between them. The CDR3 coding sequence is TGTGCCAGCAGTTCCTCGGTTAGCAATCAGCCCCAGCATTTT. It codes for CASSSSVSNQPQHF.

This clonotype was observed at least ten times. The gene calls are TRBV7-8 and TRBJ2-5; D gene unclear. The CDR3 covers 15 residues. The germline gives CDR1 SGHVS, CDR2 FQNEAQ. The V gene lost 7 bases and the J gene lost 1 base, with 16 bases spanning the gap. The CDR3 bases are TGTGCCAGCATCCCGTCAGTCCCACTCCAAGAGACCCAGTACTTC. It translates to CASIPSVPLQETQYF.

Ten or more counts support this clonotype. V and J are TRBV9 and TRBJ2-1; D not certain. There are 13 residues in the CDR3. V lost 0 bases, J lost 5 bases, and 6 bases lay in between. Germline V gene lookup returns CDR1 SGDLS and CDR2 YYNGEE. The CDR3: CASSVVEDNEQFF. Here the CDR3 DNA reads TGTGCCAGCAGCGTAGTAGAGGACAATGAGCAGTTCTTC.